This record looks at one TCR beta chain sequence and its context. Its antigen remains undetermined. No base quality values were provided; no much bigger clone lies one nucleotide off. TCRbeta CDR3 regions were amplified from genomic DNA by means of the immunoSEQ Assay, a bias-controlled multiplex PCR. The published analysis was carried out like this. Within the assay, amplification of reference gene primers was used to estimate how many nucleated cells each sample contained. To quantify the absolute abundance of each unique TCRbeta CDR3 rearrangement, sequence reads were collapsed and filtered. For each sample, productive Simpson clonality was calculated as the square root of Simpson's diversity index across productive rearrangements. TCRdb re-hosts the immuneACCESS table, in-frame sequences only. Its copies lack some clones; in the studies checked, an unresolved V gene accounts for under half of them, and the cause for the rest is not known. The DNA was the basis for D and trimming; V, J and clone size are from that table. The sample contains approximately 220,000 clones, about 87% of them found a single time. The ten largest make up roughly 2.8% of the sample.

Enrolling through a virtual design, the prospective study's participants ranged in age from roughly 18 to 89 years and lived across approximately 25 United States geographic areas. In the prospective study, participants were assigned to cohorts based on the clinical history participants reported in a screening survey and a study questionnaire. Recovered participants in ImmuneRACE Cohort 3 were defined by two consecutive negative NP/OP PCR tests, clearance by a healthcare professional, or resolution of symptoms. In the prospective study, mobile phlebotomists collected whole blood, serum and a nasopharyngeal or oropharyngeal swab from each participant. Additional blood draws and questionnaires over an approximately 2-month period could optionally be provided by prospective study participants. Blood samples from the prospective study were shipped frozen or at room temperature prior to DNA extraction.

The record originates from a study of blood T cell repertoires in COVID-19 (dated by TCRdb to 2018 to 2021). Regarding the complete study: Collaborator samples came from the United States, Italy and Spain and covered acute and convalescent phases of COVID-19. The material from the prospective study consisted of cDNA or gDNA derived from T cells, B-cell-depleted T cells, or PBMCs. The dataset comprised deeply sampled blood TCRbeta repertoires from subjects exposed to, actively infected with, or recovered from COVID-19. A freely available public database, intended as a resource for researchers studying the immune response to SARS-CoV-2, is where the repertoires were released. The samples were drawn from the first 160 participants of the ongoing ImmuneRACE study and from about 1,200 subjects provided by 6 global collaborators. Nearly every sample came with metadata listing a de-identified subject ID, COVID-19 status, age in years and sex. HLA class I and class II types, where available, came from metadata supplied by the sample provider rather than from assay-based typing.

Beyond this particular receptor, the publication reports: The amount of clinical and demographic metadata varied by source and participant and was provided uncurated.

The germline V end is reduced by 4 bases and the J end by 7 bases; junction bases left unmatched: 8. From a lookup of the germline V gene (reference sequence), CDR1 and CDR2 are SGHNT and YYREEE. The CDR3 numbers 15 residues from cysteine through phenylalanine. Of all the DNA, just the CDR3 is kept, 45 bases in frame from base 1. Recombination linked TRBV5-4 to TRBJ1-6, with TRBD1 identical over 7 junction bases. This sequence was found in a woman in her twenties or thirties who had recovered from COVID-19. Sequenced material: PBMCs or T cells enriched from blood (not recorded which). The DNA sequence is as follows: TGTGCCAGCAGCCCGCTGGGACAGCGCAATTCACCCCTCCACTTT. This is translated as CASSPLGQRNSPLHF. The reference TRBV5-4 and TRBJ1-6 proteins fill in what lies around the CDR3, so the full variable domain reads ETGVTQSPTHLIKTRGQQVTLRCSSQSGHNTVSWYQQALGQGPQFIFQYYREEENGRGNFPPRFSGLQFPNYSSELNVNALELDDSALYLCASSPLGQRNSPLHFGNGTRLTVT.